This T cell receptor beta chain was sequenced during a study of shared clonotypes between healthy human individuals. The overall study: Used for every donor were three CD4 naive, three CD4 memory, two CD8 naive and one CD8 memory plate.

The trim removed 5 bases at V and 3 bases at J, leaving 3 bases unmatched. The CDR3 length is 13 residues. Germline V gene data show CDR1 as SNHLY and CDR2 as FYNNEI. Assay used: immunoSEQ multiplex PCR; TCRdb lists only in-frame clones, some missing. The sample lists about 2.3 million clones, about nine tenths occurring once. Turning to this clone: This sample includes further DNA sequences coding for the same CDR3.

This sequence joins TRBV2 and TRBJ2-5; 7 bases fit TRBD1. The sequenced sample was naive CD4+ T cells from PBMCs. Subset indicated: CD45RA+ positively selected. The clonotype originates from a man in his late teens or twenties in good health. Some clones in this sample may be carry-over from other donors' samples. The CDR3 is CASSRDREETQYF. CDR3 nucleotide sequence: TGTGCCAGCAGTCGGGACAGAGAAGAGACCCAGTACTTC.